The clone carrying this TCR beta chain was picked up a small number of times. This sample stems from a study of T-cell reconstitution after alpha-beta-depleted transplantation in children. Preparation of the TCRbeta library used unique molecular identifiers. MiXCR, applied by TCRdb to the PCR reads, yields one record per CDR3 protein. Counted here are 300,000 to 400,000 distinct CDR3 sequences, 13% occurring once; the ten biggest clones make up about 4.5%. Germline-derived CDR1 and CDR2 are SGHRS and YFSETQ. This CDR3 contains 14 residues. V was pared by 0 bases and J by 2 bases, with 6 bases between.

This sequence originates from a human donor who donated a stem cell graft to a child with Fanconi anemia. The chain employs TRBV5-1 and TRBJ2-4, with D uncertain. The source was PBMCs, collected from the stem cell graft. This chain's CDR3 is CASSLVLTKNIQYF. CDR3 in DNA: TGCGCCAGCAGCTTGGTTTTGACCAAAAACATTCAGTACTTC.